This TCR beta chain comes out of a study of blood T cell repertoires in COVID-19. Study overall: COVID-19 samples collected from the United States, Italy and Spain covered acute and convalescent phases.

V was trimmed by 1 base and J by 4 bases, leaving 13 bases between them. This CDR3 comprises 15 residues. Germline V lookup: CDR1 SEHNR, CDR2 FQNEAQ (reference sequence). Authors' methods: Amplifying reference gene primers gave estimates of nucleated cell counts. The repertoire was sequenced with immunoSEQ multiplex PCR; TCRdb's copy has only in-frame clones and lacks some. That table gives V, J and clone size, and the DNA gave D and trimming. The sample records about 180,000 clones, around 88% being singletons. The sequencing input was peripheral blood. The chain is built from TRBV7-9 and TRBJ1-1, with D unclear. This TCR derives from a woman in her 30s with acute or convalescent COVID-19. The CDR3 sequence: CASSLERGWSTEAFF. Written as DNA, the CDR3 is TGTGCCAGCAGCTTAGAGCGAGGCTGGAGCACTGAAGCTTTCTTT.